This T cell receptor (beta chain) was documented in a study of blood T cell repertoires in COVID-19 (dated by TCRdb to between 2020 and 2021). Concerning the study at large: Collaborator samples came from the United States, Italy and Spain and covered acute and convalescent phases of COVID-19. The prospective study material was composed of cDNA or gDNA derived from T cells, B-cell-depleted T cells, or PBMCs. A de-identified subject ID, COVID-19 status, age in years and sex were almost always included in the sample metadata. Deeply sampled blood TCRbeta repertoires from subjects exposed to, actively infected with, or recovered from COVID-19 were included in the dataset. Where HLA class I and class II types were available, the types were taken from metadata supplied by the sample provider, not from assay-based typing. The repertoires were released in a freely available public database meant as a resource for research on the immune response to SARS-CoV-2. The samples were drawn from two sources: the first 160 participants of the ongoing ImmuneRACE study, and 1,254 subjects contributed by 6 global collaborators.

As concerns this clone: The antigen it binds to is not known. No much larger clone is present one base from it, and per-base qualities are unavailable.

Whole blood was collected in K2EDTA tubes by collaborating institutions according to the institutions' own protocols. Collaborator samples were shipped for TCRbeta analysis as frozen whole blood, isolated PBMCs, or DNA extracted from either sample type. TCRbeta CDR3 regions were amplified from genomic DNA by means of the immunoSEQ Assay, a bias-controlled multiplex PCR. The authors' analysis ran thus. Nucleated cell counts per sample were estimated from amplification of reference gene primers within the assay. To quantify the absolute abundance of each unique TCRbeta CDR3 rearrangement, sequence reads were collapsed and filtered. For each sample, productive Simpson clonality was calculated as the square root of Simpson's diversity index over productive rearrangements. Imported from immuneACCESS, the table was reduced by TCRdb to in-frame sequences with V and J called. These copies leave out some clones; in studies compared against another copy, an unresolved V gene accounts for under half, and the cause of the remainder is not known. V, J and clone size were drawn from that table, and D and trimming were deduced from the DNA. This sample has under 95,000 clones in its table, and over 75% of those were observed once. Around 40% of the sample comes from the top ten.

Deletion took 7 bases off V and 2 bases off J, with a span of 11 bases between the germline ends. The CDR1 and CDR2 encoded by the germline V gene (reference sequence) are SEHNR and FQNEAQ. The CDR3 numbers 13 residues from cysteine through phenylalanine. Here the CDR3 DNA is all that survives: 39 bases in frame from base 1. What the authors observed across the whole study: The quantity of clinical and demographic metadata differed by source and by participant and was supplied without curation.

What was sequenced was peripheral blood. The chain is made from TRBV7-9 and TRBJ1-2, with an unclear D gene assignment. This clonotype was sampled from a human donor in a cohort sampled during active COVID-19. The DNA is as follows: TGTGCCAGCAAACGAGAAGAAAACTATGGCTACACCTTC. Its protein product is CASKREENYGYTF. The variable domain in full, with residues beyond the CDR3 obtained from the reference TRBV7-9 and TRBJ1-2 genes, is DTGVSQNPRHKITKRGQNVTFRCDPISEHNRLYWYRQTLGQGPEFLTYFQNEAQLEKSRLLSDRFSAERPKGSFSTLEIQRTEQGDSAMYLCASKREENYGYTFGSGTRLTVV.